This T cell receptor (beta chain) was recovered during a study of T cell clones after liver transplantation. Across the whole study: Three of the eight recipients were HCV-positive; the rest had non-autoimmune, non-viral transplant indications. At least one year of complete immunosuppression withdrawal without enzymes over twice normal defined tolerance.

Study observations and caveats: Migration into the graft, not deletion, may explain lost graft donor-reactive T cells.

The method was immunoSEQ multiplex PCR; TCRdb's version includes in-frame clones alone and lacks a portion of them. The repertoire has about 75,000 clones, about 85% of them found once; the top ten carry more than 2%. Thawed unstimulated PBMCs were FACS-sorted by CD3, CD4 and CD8 into two populations. About this clone: As yet, its antigen is unknown.

The TCR sequence derives from a human patient who received a liver transplant. The T cells may come from the graft donor. This specimen consisted of CD4+ T cells from blood, obtained less than 50 months after liver transplant.

CDR3 in DNA: TGTGCCAGCAGCTCAGACTCCGGTGGAAGAGCTTTCTTT. Its protein product is CASSSDSGGRAFF. The V gene is TRBV5-4, the J gene TRBJ1-1; D not certain. V lost 3 bases, J lost 10 bases, and 16 bases lay in between. This CDR3 is 13 amino acids long. Per germline, CDR1 SGHNT and CDR2 YYREEE (reference sequence).